Reported below is one TCR beta chain. Generated by immunoSEQ multiplex PCR, the TCRdb table keeps only in-frame clones and is missing some. The sample has 150,000 to 200,000 clones; roughly nine tenths are singletons. The sample comes from a study of control samples from healthy donors and cancer patients. There are 15 residues in the CDR3. From germline, CDR1 is SQVTM and CDR2 ANQGSEA. The V gene end was trimmed by 1 base and the J gene end by 2 bases; junction bases not matched to a gene: 4. This chain uses TRBV29-1 with TRBJ2-7, with TRBD2 identical over 11 bases. The TCR originated in a woman in her 30s in good health. Sequenced material: blood. The CDR3 DNA follows: TGCAGCGTTGAAGCGGGACTAGCGGACCCCTACGAGCAGTACTTC. This encodes CSVEAGLADPYEQYF.